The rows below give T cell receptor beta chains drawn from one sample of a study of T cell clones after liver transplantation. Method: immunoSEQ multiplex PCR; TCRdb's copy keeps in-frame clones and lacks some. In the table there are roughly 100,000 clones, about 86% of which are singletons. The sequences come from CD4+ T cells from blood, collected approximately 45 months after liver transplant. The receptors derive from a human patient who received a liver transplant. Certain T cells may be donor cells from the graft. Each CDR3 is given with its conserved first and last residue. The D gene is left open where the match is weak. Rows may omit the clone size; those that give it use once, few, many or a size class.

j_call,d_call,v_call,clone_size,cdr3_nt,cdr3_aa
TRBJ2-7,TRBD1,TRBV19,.,TGTGCCAGTAGTCGAGCAGCCGGGACAGGGAACTACTACGAGCAGTACTTC,CASSRAAGTGNYYEQYF
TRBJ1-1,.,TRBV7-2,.,TGTGCCAGCAGCTTATTGGGGGCCGGGGAAGCTTTCTTT,CASSLLGAGEAFF
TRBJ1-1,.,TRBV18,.,TGTGCCAGCTCACCCTTCGCTGAAGCTTTCTTT,CASSPFAEAFF
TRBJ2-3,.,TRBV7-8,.,TGTGCCAGCAGCACAAGTGATACGCAGTATTTT,CASSTSDTQYF
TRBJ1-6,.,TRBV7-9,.,TGTGCCAGCAGCTTAGAGGGGAGCTTAAGGTCACCCCTCCACTTT,CASSLEGSLRSPLHF
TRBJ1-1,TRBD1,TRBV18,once,TGTGCCAGCTCACCAGATCAGGGGGCAACTGAAGCTTTCTTT,CASSPDQGATEAFF
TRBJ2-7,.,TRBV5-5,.,TGTGCCAGCAGCCATCTACACTACGAGCAGTACTTC,CASSHLHYEQYF
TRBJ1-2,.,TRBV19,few,TGTGCCAGTAGCCCTCGGGGAGAGTATGGCTACACCTTC,CASSPRGEYGYTF
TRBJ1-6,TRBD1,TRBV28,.,TGTGCCAGCAGTTTACCCCGGGACAGCTATTCACCCCTCCACTTT,CASSLPRDSYSPLHF
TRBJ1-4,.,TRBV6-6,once,TGTGCCAGCACCTATTCGGGGCAGACTAATGAAAAACTGTTTTTT,CASTYSGQTNEKLFF
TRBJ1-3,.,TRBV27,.,TGTGCCAGCAGTTTTGGGGTAGACGCTCCAGGAAACACCATATATTTT,CASSFGVDAPGNTIYF
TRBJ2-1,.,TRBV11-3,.,TGTGCCAGCAGCCCCGACCCCGAAGGTGAGCAGTTCTTC,CASSPDPEGEQFF
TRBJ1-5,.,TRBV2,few,TGTGCCAGCAGGTCGGCACCTGGCAGCAATCAGCCCCAGCATTTT,CASRSAPGSNQPQHF
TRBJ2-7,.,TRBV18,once,TGTGCCAGCTCACCACTAGAATCTTACGAGCAGTACTTC,CASSPLESYEQYF
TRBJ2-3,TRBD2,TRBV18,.,TGTGCCAGCTCACCACCACCTAGCGGGAGGGGTACGCAGTATTTT,CASSPPPSGRGTQYF
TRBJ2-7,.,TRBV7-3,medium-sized,TGTGCCAGCAGCTTAAACCCAGGGGGGACCTACGAGCAGTACTTC,CASSLNPGGTYEQYF
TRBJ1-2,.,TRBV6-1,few,TGTGCCAGCAGCCGAACAGGACTGGAGTATGGCTACACCTTC,CASSRTGLEYGYTF
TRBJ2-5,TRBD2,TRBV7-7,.,TGTGCCAGCAGCCTTGCCCCGACGGGGGGACAAGAGACCCAGTACTTC,CASSLAPTGGQETQYF
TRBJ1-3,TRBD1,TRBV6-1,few,TGTGCCAGCAGTGGAGACAGGGTGGGATCTGGAAACACCATATATTTT,CASSGDRVGSGNTIYF
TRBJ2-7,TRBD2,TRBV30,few,TGTGCCTGGAGCGGGTTGAGCGGGAGGCTAGGCTACGAGCAGTACTTC,CAWSGLSGRLGYEQYF
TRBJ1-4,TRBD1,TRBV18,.,TGTGCCAGCTCACCATCAGGACAGGGGATTGAAAAACTGTTTTTT,CASSPSGQGIEKLFF
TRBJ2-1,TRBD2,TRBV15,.,TGTGCCACCAGCAGCTCTACTAGCGGTCGCTCCTACAATGAGCAGTTCTTC,CATSSSTSGRSYNEQFF
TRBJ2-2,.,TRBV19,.,TGTGCCACCTTGGTCCGTCACGGGGAGCTGTTTTTT,CATLVRHGELFF
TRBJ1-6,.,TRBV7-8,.,TGTGCCAGCAGCTTAGACCACCAATCACCCCTCCACTTT,CASSLDHQSPLHF
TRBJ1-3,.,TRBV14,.,TGTGCCAGCAGCTCTGGAAACACCATATATTTT,CASSSGNTIYF
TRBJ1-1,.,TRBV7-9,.,TGTGCCAGCAGCTTAGCGCAGGTCTTGAACACTGAAGCTTTCTTT,CASSLAQVLNTEAFF
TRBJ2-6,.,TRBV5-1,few,TGCGCCAGCAGCCCTAGTATGGCTCGAGGCTCTGGGGCCAACGTCCTGACTTTC,CASSPSMARGSGANVLTF
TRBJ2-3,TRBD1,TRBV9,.,TGTGCCAGCAGCACCGGGACAGTTCTCACAGATACGCAGTATTTT,CASSTGTVLTDTQYF
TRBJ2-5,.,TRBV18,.,TGTGCCAGCTCTTCGACCCTGGGGGAGACCCAGTACTTC,CASSSTLGETQYF
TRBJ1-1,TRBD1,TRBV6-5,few,TGTGCCAGCAGACGAGGCATGTCAGGGGGCACTGAAGCTTTCTTT,CASRRGMSGGTEAFF
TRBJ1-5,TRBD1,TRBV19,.,TGTGCCACATTATCGGGACAGGGGGTTTATAGCAATCAGCCCCAGCATTTT,CATLSGQGVYSNQPQHF
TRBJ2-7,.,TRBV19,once,TGTGCCAGTAGGGGATTGAGACAGGGAGGCGAGCAGTACTTC,CASRGLRQGGEQYF
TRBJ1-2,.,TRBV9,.,TGTGCCAGCAGCTATCAACGTACGGGGAACATTAACTATGGCTACACCTTC,CASSYQRTGNINYGYTF
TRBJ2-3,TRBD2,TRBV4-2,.,TGTGCCAGCAGCCAAGTCCCAGCTAGCGGGGGGGCCGGAACAGATACGCAGTATTTT,CASSQVPASGGAGTDTQYF
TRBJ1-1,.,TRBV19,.,TGTGCCAGTAGTGTACGGGGGGGCCGGACTGAAGCTTTCTTT,CASSVRGGRTEAFF
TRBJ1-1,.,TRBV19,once,TGTGCCAGTAAGAGGGGAACTGAAGCTTTCTTT,CASKRGTEAFF
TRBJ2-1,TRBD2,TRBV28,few,TGTGCCAGCAGTCTTACTAGCGGGGGAAGGAATGAGCAGTTCTTC,CASSLTSGGRNEQFF
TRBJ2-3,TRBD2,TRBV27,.,TGTGCCAGCAGTTTAGCCACTAGCGGGGGCTGGACAGATACGCAGTATTTT,CASSLATSGGWTDTQYF
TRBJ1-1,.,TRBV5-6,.,TGTGCCAGCAGCTTGGCCTGGGGAGACACTGAAGCTTTCTTT,CASSLAWGDTEAFF
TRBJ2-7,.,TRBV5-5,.,TGTGCCAGTCTAGAGAGGAAGGACGAGCAGTACTTC,CASLERKDEQYF
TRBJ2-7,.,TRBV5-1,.,TGCGCCAGCAGCTTGTTCCGGGACACACTCCTCGACGAGCAGTACTTC,CASSLFRDTLLDEQYF
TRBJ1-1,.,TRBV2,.,TGTGCCAGCAGGGCAAGAGTTGGCACTGAAGCTTTCTTT,CASRARVGTEAFF
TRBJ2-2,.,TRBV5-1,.,TGCGCCAGCAGCTTTCAACAACCCCCCGGGGAGCTGTTTTTT,CASSFQQPPGELFF
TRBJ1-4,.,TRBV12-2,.,TGTGCAAGTCGCTTAGAGCCGGGACCGCTCGGGGAAAAACTGTTTTTT,CASRLEPGPLGEKLFF
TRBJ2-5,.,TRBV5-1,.,TGCGCCAGCAGCAAATCCTCTGGTTATCGGGAGACCCAGTACTTC,CASSKSSGYRETQYF
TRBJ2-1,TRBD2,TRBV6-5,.,TGTGCCAGCAGTTTTAGCGGGGGGAACAATGAGCAGTTCTTC,CASSFSGGNNEQFF
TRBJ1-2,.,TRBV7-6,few,TGTGCCAGCAGCTCGGGAAAGGGCTATGGCTACACCTTC,CASSSGKGYGYTF
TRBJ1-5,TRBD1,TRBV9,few,TGTGCCAGCAGCGTAACAGGGGGAAAGAATTGGCCCCAGCATTTT,CASSVTGGKNWPQHF
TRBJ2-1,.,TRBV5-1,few,TGCGCCAGCAGCTTGGCTGGCGGGGAGTACAATGAGCAGTTCTTC,CASSLAGGEYNEQFF
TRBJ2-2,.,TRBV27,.,TGTGCCAGCAGCACCCGTTTTGGCCAAGGGGAGCTGTTTTTT,CASSTRFGQGELFF